This TCR beta chain was sequenced in a study of CD8+CD57+ T cells in acquired aplastic anemia. Study-wide background: An average of roughly 2.9 ug of DNA was obtained from sorted CD4+ and CD8+ cells.

TCR beta VDJ and CDR3 profiles were obtained from a genomic DNA template. TCRdb reprocessed the reads with MiXCR, giving one entry per CDR3 protein. The sample lists a few hundred thousand distinct CDR3 sequences, under 80% occurring once. Study-wide results and limits: Patients and controls shared twenty-nine CD8+ CDR3 sequences. Patients and healthy controls showed no significant CD8+ Simpson's diversity difference.

Of note for this clonotype: Its antigen is unidentified.

CDR1 LNHDA and CDR2 SQIVND come from the germline V gene (reference sequence). This CDR3 contains 15 residues. V dropped 10 bases and J dropped 1 base, with 18 bases sitting between them. The chain couples TRBV19 to TRBJ2-3; no definite D call. This clonotype was sampled from a human donor in good health, serving as a control. Sequencing used sorted CD4+, CD8+, or CD8+CD57+ T cells (not recorded which) from PBMCs. Here the CDR3 reads CATSVTGSGTDTQYF. The CDR3 DNA follows: TGTGCCACCAGTGTTACCGGGTCAGGCACAGATACGCAGTATTTT.